This TCR beta chain was observed in a study of cytomegalovirus exposure and HLA in healthy donors. Broader study findings: What TCR beta sequences reportedly achieved was accurate prediction of HLA-A and HLA-B alleles in most subjects. Presence/absence analyses took donor sequencing depth as roughly uniform.

A note on this clone: What it binds is unknown.

The primer mix had 60 Vbeta and 13 Jbeta primers. Measured with immunoSEQ multiplex PCR; TCRdb has only the in-frame clones, and not every one. The data contain around 130,000 clones, roughly 79% of them singletons. Germline V gene sequence: CDR1 MNHEY, CDR2 SMNVEV (reference sequence). The V and J ends lost 5 bases and 0 bases respectively, with 11 bases between them. This CDR3 has 15 residues. The material sequenced was PBMCs. The TCR comes from a woman between 45 and 60 years old in good health and CMV-seronegative. The rearrangement uses TRBV27 and TRBJ2-1, with TRBD2 as a possible D gene (5 bases). The CDR3 sequence: CASSPRRSSYNEQFF. CDR3 in DNA: TGTGCCAGCAGTCCACGGAGGAGCTCCTACAATGAGCAGTTCTTC.